The 21 T cell receptor beta chains listed next were all sequenced from one sample in a study of CD8+ T cells in alopecia areata. Sequencing relied on a cDNA template that was reverse transcribed from extracted RNA. Sequencing used immunoSEQ multiplex PCR; TCRdb keeps in-frame clones, though not all of them. The sample holds 65,000 to 95,000 clones; 51% are singletons and the top ten take 5.5% to 6%. Sample: NKG2D-high CD8+ T cells sorted from blood. Receptor source: a human donor with alopecia areata.

The rearrangement joins TRBV13 to TRBJ2-7; 8 positions match TRBD1. This CDR3 is built from 14 residues. V trimming: 4 bases; J trimming: 3 bases; junction bases outside the gene matches: 5. Per the germline V gene, CDR1 is PRHDT and CDR2 is FYEKMQ (reference sequence). CDR3 coding DNA: TGTGCCAGCAGCTCCCCGACAGGGGTCTACGAGCAGTACTTC. It specifies CASSSPTGVYEQYF.

This clone was seen only a few times. This chain joins TRBV30 and TRBJ2-7; 9 nucleotides align to TRBD1. Germline values: CDR1 GTSNPN, CDR2 SVGIG (reference sequence). The CDR3 covers 13 residues. Trimming removed 7 bases from V and 3 bases from J; junction bases left unmatched: 7. CDR3 sequence reads: CAFLPGQGYEQYF. The DNA for the CDR3 is TGTGCCTTCCTACCGGGACAGGGCTACGAGCAGTACTTC.

J is TRBJ2-1 and V is TRBV7-9; D call uncertain. Per germline, CDR1 SEHNR and CDR2 FQNEAQ (reference sequence). This CDR3 comprises 12 residues. The V end was cut by 7 bases, the J end by 5 bases, with 9 bases between. This CDR3 reads CASTSGNNEQFF. The DNA of the CDR3 is TGTGCCAGCACCTCCGGAAACAATGAGCAGTTCTTC.

The chain couples TRBV27 to TRBJ2-3; D not resolved. The germline V gene has CDR1 MNHEY and CDR2 SMNVEV (reference sequence). V dropped 2 bases and J dropped 5 bases, with 14 bases sitting between them. CDR3 length: 15 amino acids. CDR3 loop: CASSLELATRDTQYF. CDR3 nucleotide sequence: TGTGCCAGCAGTTTAGAGTTGGCGACGAGAGATACGCAGTATTTT.

The chain combines TRBV5-1 with TRBJ2-1; D gene unclear. The V end was cut by 4 bases, the J end by 5 bases, with 10 bases between. CDR1 SGHRS and CDR2 YFSETQ come from the germline V gene. The length of the CDR3 is 13 residues. The CDR3 nucleotides are TGCGCCAGCAGCCCCCCGACGGACAATGAGCAGTTCTTC. Amino acid sequence: CASSPPTDNEQFF.

The V gene is TRBV27, the J gene TRBJ2-3; 11 bases are a match to TRBD2. The CDR3 covers 14 residues. The trim removed 7 bases at V and 5 bases at J, leaving 5 bases unmatched. Germline lookup yields CDR1 MNHEY and CDR2 SMNVEV (reference sequence). The CDR3 here is CASTPGTSGDTQYF. CDR3 coding DNA: TGTGCCAGCACCCCAGGGACTAGCGGAGATACGCAGTATTTT.

The chain combines TRBV29-1 with TRBJ2-2; D remains unclear. This CDR3 spans 11 amino acids. Germline assignment: CDR1 SQVTM and CDR2 ANQGSEA. V lost 4 bases, J lost 6 bases, and 6 bases lay in between. The CDR3 region is CSVGPPGELFF. CDR3 nucleotide sequence: TGCAGCGTTGGCCCCCCCGGGGAGCTGTTTTTT.

This clone was picked up a small number of times. An end of the junction differs from the germline gene, which may be a read error. The rearrangement joins TRBV9 to TRBJ2-1; D remains unclear. CDR1 SGDLS and CDR2 YYNGEE come from the germline V gene. The CDR3 has 13 amino acids. CDR3 protein: CASALGSSNEQFF. CDR3 coding DNA: TGTGCCAGCGCCCTGGGTTCCTCCAATGAGCAGTTCTTC. Based on the CDR3 plus reference TRBV9 and TRBJ2-1, the full variable domain is DSGVTQTPKHLITATGQRVTLRCSPRSGDLSVYWYQQSLDQGLQFLIQYYNGEERAKGNILERFSAQQFPDLHSELNLSSLELGDSALYFCASALGSSNEQFFGPGTRLTVL.

This clone was counted a few times. This chain connects TRBV5-6 to TRBJ2-7; 7 bases match TRBD1. There are 13 residues in the CDR3. The V and J ends lost 5 bases and 6 bases, in that order; junction bases with no gene match: 8. Germline assignment: CDR1 SGHDT and CDR2 YYEEEE. As DNA, the CDR3 is TGTGCCAGCAGGATCGGACAGGTGGGCGAGCAGTACTTC. Protein sequence: CASRIGQVGEQYF. Complete variable domain (other parts from reference TRBV5-6 and TRBJ2-7): DAGVTQSPTHLIKTRGQQVTLRCSPKSGHDTVSWYQQALGQGPQFIFQYYEEEERQRGNFPDRFSGHQFPNYSSELNVNALLLGDSALYLCASRIGQVGEQYFGPGTRLTVT.

V usage is TRBV29-1 and J usage is TRBJ2-2; D possibly corresponds to TRBD2 (6 bases). CDR3 length: 13 residues. Germline assignment: CDR1 SQVTM and CDR2 ANQGSEA. Deletions cut 7 bases from V and 4 bases from J, with 13 bases between. The CDR3 DNA sequence: TGCAGCGCCCCCGACGGGGGCACCGGGGAGCTGTTTTTT. It specifies CSAPDGGTGELFF.

This chain uses TRBV6-6 with TRBJ2-7; 7 bases fit TRBD1. Looked up from germline, CDR1 is MNHNY and CDR2 is SVGAGI (reference sequence). This CDR3 is built from 13 residues. Trimming removed 5 bases from V and 5 bases from J; junction bases left unmatched: 6. CDR3 in DNA: TGTGCCAGCAGTAACACAGGGGTCCACGAGCAGTACTTC. This gives the protein CASSNTGVHEQYF.

The V call is TRBV14, the J call TRBJ2-7, with a possible D match to TRBD1 (7 bases). From germline, CDR1 is SGHDN and CDR2 FVKESK. V lost 5 bases and J lost 3, with 14 bases in between. The CDR3 length is 14 residues. The CDR3 DNA reads as TGTGCCAGCAGCTCGAGACAGGGAGGCTACGAGCAGTACTTC. Protein sequence: CASSSRQGGYEQYF.

This clone was counted between two and nine times. The rearrangement joins TRBV4-1 to TRBJ1-5; unclear D gene. Trimming removed 4 bases from V and 4 bases from J, with 14 bases in between. The V gene's germline CDR1 is MGHRA and CDR2 YSYEKL. The CDR3 length is 15 residues. In DNA form, the CDR3 reads TGCGCCAGCAGCCGAAGTCGCGATGAAAATCAGCCCCAGCATTTT. Protein product: CASSRSRDENQPQHF.

The rearrangement links TRBV27 to TRBJ2-1; 12 nucleotides agree with TRBD2. Germline-derived CDR1 and CDR2 are MNHEY and SMNVEV (reference sequence). J was trimmed by 4 bases and V by 8 bases; bases with no gene match: 3. This CDR3 has 14 amino acids. For the CDR3, the DNA is TGTGCCAGCGGGGGACTAGCGGGTTACAATGAGCAGTTCTTC. The encoded protein is CASGGLAGYNEQFF.

This clone was observed a handful of times. This chain uses TRBV29-1 with TRBJ1-1; TRBD1 aligns across 8 bases. The CDR3 spans 14 residues. Germline-derived CDR1 and CDR2 are SQVTM and ANQGSEA. V was pared by 6 bases and J by 2 bases, with 8 bases of the junction left unmatched. CDR3 residues: CSVDRTGLNTEAFF. The CDR3 bases are TGCAGCGTCGACAGGACAGGGTTAAACACTGAAGCTTTCTTT.

V usage is TRBV4-1 and J usage is TRBJ1-2; maybe TRBD1 (6 bases). CDR1 and CDR2 from the germline V gene are MGHRA and YSYEKL. The CDR3 extends over 14 amino acids. V shed 1 base and J shed 3 bases, with 9 bases lying between them. CDR3 DNA: TGCGCCAGCAGCCAAGGGCCAGGGGACTATGGCTACACCTTC. Translation: CASSQGPGDYGYTF.

The J gene is TRBJ1-3, the V gene TRBV2, with D uncertain. Germline V lookup: CDR1 SNHLY, CDR2 FYNNEI. With 1 base removed from V and 0 bases from J, the gap between germline ends came to 7 bases. CDR3 length: 15 amino acids. CDR3 DNA: TGTGCCAGCAGTGAAGGACCGAGCTCTGGAAACACCATATATTTT. Protein sequence: CASSEGPSSGNTIYF.

V and J are TRBV30 and TRBJ2-7; TRBD1 is a possible D gene (5 bases). The V gene's germline CDR1 is GTSNPN and CDR2 SVGIG (reference sequence). The V gene lost 0 bases and the J gene lost 5 bases, with 8 bases spanning the gap. The CDR3 length is 12 residues. CDR3 nucleotide sequence: TGTGCCTGGAGTGTGTTAGGGGACGAGCAGTACTTC. Translating gives CAWSVLGDEQYF.

The V gene is TRBV2, the J gene TRBJ2-7; D uncertain. Per the germline V gene, CDR1 is SNHLY and CDR2 is FYNNEI. V was trimmed by 6 bases and J by 4 bases, leaving 13 bases between them. This CDR3 has 13 amino acids. CDR3 coding DNA: TGTGCCAGCAGCGGAGTAGAAGAGTACGAGCAGTACTTC. This encodes CASSGVEEYEQYF.

The rearrangement joins TRBV29-1 to TRBJ1-5, with a possible D match to TRBD1 (5 bases). Between the trimmed V and J ends, which lost 4 bases and 11 bases, there was a span of 15 bases. CDR3 length: 12 residues. Germline V gene sequence: CDR1 SQVTM, CDR2 ANQGSEA. The CDR3 reads CSVVDGGVAQHF. CDR3 nucleotides: TGCAGCGTTGTAGACGGGGGTGTGGCCCAGCATTTT.

The rearrangement links TRBV18 to TRBJ2-2, with a possible D match to TRBD1 (6 bases). Germline V gene lookup returns CDR1 KGHSH and CDR2 LQKENI. V lost 4 bases to trimming and J lost 1 base, with 10 bases between them. The length of the CDR3 is 15 residues. CDR3 amino acids: CASSLLDRNTGELFF. The CDR3 DNA sequence: TGTGCCAGCTCACTACTGGACAGGAACACCGGGGAGCTGTTTTTT.